A single sample is the source of the 21 T cell receptor beta chains below, sequenced in a study of STAT5B mutations in CD4+ large granular lymphocyte leukemia. The repertoire was sequenced with immunoSEQ multiplex PCR; TCRdb's copy has only in-frame clones and lacks some. Of fewer than 3,500 clones listed, more than 65% are singletons. Source material: PBMCs. Receptors were obtained from a woman in her 70s with CD4+ T-cell large granular lymphocyte leukemia.

This chain links TRBV7-3 with TRBJ2-5, with TRBD2 matching over 16 bases. The CDR3 is made up of 14 amino acids. V gave up 4 bases and J gave up 10 bases; unmatched junction bases: 3. The germline CDR1 and CDR2 sequences are SGHTA and FQGTGA. As DNA, the CDR3 is TGTGCCAGCAGCTCGGGACTAGCGGGAGGGAACCAGTACTTC. Protein product: CASSSGLAGGNQYF.

The chain couples TRBV7-9 to TRBJ1-2, with a tentative D call TRBD1 (5 bases). The CDR3 loop spans 15 amino acids. V was clipped by 5 bases and J by 8 bases, with 21 bases between them. CDR1 SEHNR and CDR2 FQNEAQ come from the germline V gene (reference sequence). The CDR3 protein is CASSRSTGVRGGYTF. CDR3 DNA: TGTGCCAGCAGCAGGTCCACGGGTGTAAGGGGAGGCTACACCTTC.

The chain joins TRBV9 to TRBJ2-7; 9 bases match TRBD2. The V and J ends lost 4 bases and 6 bases, in that order; junction bases with no gene match: 17. The CDR3 covers 17 residues. In germline, CDR1 is SGDLS, CDR2 YYNGEE. CDR3 sequence (DNA): TGTGCCAGCAGCAAAGCGGCGGGGGGGGCCCAATCGCCCGAGCAGTACTTC. This translates into CASSKAAGGAQSPEQYF.

CDR3 in DNA: TGTGCCAGCAGCTTAAGGGGATTTATCTCAGATACGCAGTATTTT. It encodes CASSLRGFISDTQYF. This chain connects TRBV7-2 to TRBJ2-3, with D possibly being TRBD1 (5 bases). CDR1 and CDR2 (germline): SGHTA, FQGNSA. This CDR3 comprises 15 residues. The germline V and J ends were trimmed by 2 bases and 4 bases, with 13 bases remaining between them.

This chain links TRBV4-3 with TRBJ1-4; D not resolved. V lost 0 bases and J lost 5, with 13 bases in between. Germline V gene sequence: CDR1 LGHNA, CDR2 YSLEER. The CDR3 consists of 16 residues. The CDR3 spells CASSQDLGSVNEKLFF. In DNA form, the CDR3 reads TGCGCCAGCAGCCAAGATCTGGGCAGCGTCAATGAAAAACTGTTTTTT.

The genes are TRBV6-1 and TRBJ2-5, with D perhaps TRBD1 (6 bases). This CDR3 has 13 amino acids. In germline, CDR1 is MNHNS, CDR2 SASEGT. V lost 2 bases and J 5 bases, leaving 9 bases between the germline ends. The DNA for the CDR3 is TGTGCCAGCAGTGAATTGAGGGGGGAGACCCAGTACTTC. Protein product: CASSELRGETQYF.

Concerning this clone: The junction shows a germline mismatch at one end, possibly a read error. V and J are TRBV7-2 and TRBJ2-7; D unclear. Germline loops: CDR1 SGHTA, CDR2 FQGNSA. The CDR3 has 13 amino acids. The CDR3 is CASSLAEFGTPDF. The CDR3 nucleotides are TGTGCCAGCAGCTTAGCCGAGTTCGGAACACCTGACTTC.

The chain couples TRBV9 to TRBJ1-1; tentative D call: TRBD1 (5 bases). V dropped 4 bases and J dropped 1 base, with 8 bases sitting between them. The CDR3 spans 13 residues. Germline V gene lookup returns CDR1 SGDLS and CDR2 YYNGEE. CDR3 region: CASSQQGNTEAFF. The CDR3 DNA reads TGTGCCAGCAGCCAGCAGGGGAACACTGAAGCTTTCTTT.

This clone was observed a few times. This sequence joins TRBV2 and TRBJ1-3; D might be TRBD1 (6 bases). V was shortened by 2 bases and J by 4 bases, with 12 bases between the two germline ends. Germline loops: CDR1 SNHLY, CDR2 FYNNEI. The CDR3 loop spans 15 amino acids. CDR3 in amino acids: CASSEWAGTGNTIYF. CDR3 nucleotide sequence: TGTGCCAGCAGTGAATGGGCAGGGACAGGAAACACCATATATTTT.

The chain combines TRBV10-1 with TRBJ2-1; 11 bases are a match to TRBD2. Per the germline V gene, CDR1 is WNHNN and CDR2 is SYGVQD (reference sequence). V dropped 1 base and J dropped 6; count of bases not matched to a gene: 2. The CDR3 is 15 residues long. This CDR3 reads CASSELAGGGNEQFF. In nucleotides, the CDR3 is TGCGCCAGCAGTGAGTTAGCGGGAGGGGGCAATGAGCAGTTCTTC.

The chain is built from TRBV7-2 and TRBJ2-2; TRBD2 agrees at 8 bases. This CDR3 comprises 14 residues. In germline, CDR1 is SGHTA, CDR2 FQGNSA. After removal of 7 bases from V and 1 base from J, the junction contained 2 bases not matched to a gene. CDR3: CASTSGRNTGELFF. The DNA of the CDR3 is TGTGCCAGCACTAGCGGGCGGAACACCGGGGAGCTGTTTTTT.

This clone was seen once. This sequence joins TRBV28 and TRBJ2-3; tentatively, D is TRBD1 (6 bases). Germline V gives CDR1 MDHEN, CDR2 SYDVKM. CDR3 length: 13 residues. The V and J ends lost 7 bases and 2 bases respectively, with 10 bases between them. The CDR3 spells CASNRANTDTQYF. CDR3 DNA sequence: TGTGCCAGCAACAGGGCGAACACAGATACGCAGTATTTT. Combining the CDR3 with reference TRBV28 and TRBJ2-3 gives the whole variable domain DVKVTQSSRYLVKRTGEKVFLECVQDMDHENMFWYRQDPGLGLRLIYFSYDVKMKEKGDIPEGYSVSREKKERFSLILESASTNQTSMYLCASNRANTDTQYFGPGTRLTVL.

This clone was detected only once. The chain is built from TRBV7-9 and TRBJ1-2, with D possibly matching TRBD1 (6 bases). Per the germline V gene, CDR1 is SEHNR and CDR2 is FQNEAQ (reference sequence). The V gene lost 4 bases and the J gene lost 8 bases, with 8 bases spanning the gap. This CDR3 has 11 amino acids. CDR3: CASSSGVGYTF. The CDR3 DNA is TGTGCCAGCAGCTCAGGGGTCGGCTACACCTTC.

The gene calls are TRBV27 and TRBJ2-1; 9 nucleotides line up with TRBD2. V trimming: 6 bases; J trimming: 12 bases; junction bases outside the gene matches: 9. Germline V gives CDR1 MNHEY, CDR2 SMNVEV (reference sequence). The CDR3 consists of 13 residues. The CDR3 DNA is TGTGCCAGCAGCTTAGTACAGCGGGGGGTGCAGTTCTTC. Its translation: CASSLVQRGVQFF.

The CDR3 is CASSGFNTEAFF. The CDR3 DNA is TGTGCCAGCAGCGGCTTTAACACTGAAGCTTTCTTT. V is TRBV2 and J is TRBJ1-1; D call uncertain. Deletions cut 6 bases from V and 2 bases from J, with 7 bases between. Germline CDR1 is SNHLY and CDR2 is FYNNEI. This CDR3 has 12 amino acids.

J is TRBJ2-5 and V is TRBV5-1; TRBD1 matches at 9 bases. J was trimmed by 5 bases and V by 4 bases; bases with no gene match: 6. The germline CDR1 and CDR2 sequences are SGHRS and YFSETQ. The CDR3 covers 14 residues. CDR3 sequence reads: CASSLTGGSETQYF. DNA for the CDR3: TGCGCCAGCAGCCTCACAGGGGGCTCGGAGACCCAGTACTTC.

The rearrangement joins TRBV10-3 to TRBJ1-1, with a tentative D call TRBD1 (5 bases). CDR1 is ENHRY, CDR2 SYGVKD, per germline. V shed 5 bases and J shed 2 bases, with 9 bases lying between them. The CDR3 length is 13 residues. CDR3 in amino acids: CAISLQVNTEAFF. CDR3 coding DNA: TGTGCCATCAGTTTACAGGTTAACACTGAAGCTTTCTTT.

The chain is built from TRBV7-2 and TRBJ2-2; possible D gene TRBD2, 5 bases. Trimming cost V 6 bases and J 1 base, with 9 bases left between them. CDR3 length equals 14 residues. Germline lookup yields CDR1 SGHTA and CDR2 FQGNSA. The CDR3, as DNA: TGTGCCAGCAGGGACCGGGGGAACACCGGGGAGCTGTTTTTT. This sequence encodes CASRDRGNTGELFF. Filled out from reference TRBV7-2 and TRBJ2-2, the complete variable domain reads GAGVSQSPSNKVTEKGKDVELRCDPISGHTALYWYRQSLGQGLEFLIYFQGNSAPDKSGLPSDRFSAERTGGSVSTLTIQRTQQEDSAVYLCASRDRGNTGELFFGEGSRLTVL.

The chain employs TRBV13 and TRBJ2-3; the D gene could be TRBD1 or TRBD2 (5 bases each). CDR1 and CDR2 (germline): PRHDT, FYEKMQ (reference sequence). The CDR3 covers 15 residues. Trimming cost V 5 bases and J 1 base, with 13 bases left between them. The CDR3 coding sequence is TGTGCCAGCAGCGAGCCGGGACGACGCACAGATACGCAGTATTTT. Residues: CASSEPGRRTDTQYF.

This sequence joins TRBV11-3 and TRBJ2-7; D perhaps matches TRBD2 (6 bases). V lost 5 bases, J lost 6 bases, and 14 bases lay in between. Germline CDR1 and CDR2: SGHNT and YENEEA. The CDR3 contains 13 residues. CDR3 loop: CASSLSTRSEQYF. The CDR3 nucleotides are TGTGCCAGCAGCCTGTCGACTAGGAGCGAGCAGTACTTC.

The genes are TRBV6-1 and TRBJ2-1, with D possibly TRBD2 on 6 matching bases. This CDR3 has 14 amino acids. The germline gives CDR1 MNHNS, CDR2 SASEGT. Between the trimmed V and J ends, which lost 7 bases and 9 bases, there was a span of 19 bases. The CDR3 DNA sequence: TGTGCCAGCAAGTGGGAGGCCTTCCAGGGTGAGCAGTTCTTC. It codes for CASKWEAFQGEQFF.